This TCR beta chain was identified in a study of cytomegalovirus exposure and HLA in healthy donors. The study, taken as a whole, reports: HLA-A and HLA-B allele assignments for most subjects were reportedly predicted accurately using TCR beta sequences. The authors assumed roughly uniform sequencing depth across donors for presence/absence analyses. Previously analyzed data showed that most TCR beta V segments were productive at a frequency of about 87% or about 30%. With later analysis, a missense DCLRE1C variant became linked to TCR beta V- and J-gene trimming.

Both 60 Vbeta primers and 13 Jbeta primers went into the PCR. The repertoire was sequenced with immunoSEQ multiplex PCR; TCRdb's copy has only in-frame clones and lacks some. The table includes about 190,000 clones, around 82% detected once. With respect to this clone: Its target is unknown.

The V segment lost 3 bases and the J segment 3 bases; nucleotides outside the gene matches: 9. Germline CDR1 and CDR2: SGDLS and YYNGEE. This CDR3 comprises 15 residues. The sample consisted of PBMCs. The genes are TRBV9 and TRBJ2-7, with 7 bases fitting TRBD1. The TCR originated in a man aged 35 to 55 in good health and CMV-seropositive. The DNA for the CDR3 is TGTGCCAGCAGCGCGGGCCCCGGGACAGTCTACGAGCAGTACTTC. Its translation is CASSAGPGTVYEQYF.